This TCR beta chain emerged from a study of beta chain features in type 1 diabetes. This clone occurred a few times. Antigen: not known. Overall study findings and caveats: In comparison with healthy donors, patients had naive, central memory and Treg TCRB repertoires that appeared more similar. Fewer junction insertions and more nucleotide deletions appeared in type 1 diabetes patients.

Every participating donor gave one draw, a heparinised blood sample averaging around 100 mL. The authors reverse transcribed all of the isolated RNA, so sequencing captured expressed TCRB transcripts. Assay used: immunoSEQ multiplex PCR; TCRdb lists only in-frame clones, some missing. The sample yields around 340,000 clones, roughly a fifth seen once. This clonotype originated in a woman under 30 in good health. Sequenced sample: naive CD4+ T cells from blood.

For the CDR3, the DNA is TGCAGCGTTGCCCTAGCGGGGGGTGAGACCCAGTACTTC. Translating gives CSVALAGGETQYF. The V call is TRBV29-1, the J call TRBJ2-5; TRBD2 matches at 11 bases. V was pared by 4 bases and J by 5 bases, with 3 bases of the junction left unmatched. The CDR3 length is 13 residues. Per the germline V gene, CDR1 is SQVTM and CDR2 is ANQGSEA. Combining the CDR3 with reference TRBV29-1 and TRBJ2-5 gives the whole variable domain SAVISQKPSRDICQRGTSLTIQCQVDSQVTMMFWYRQQPGQSLTLIATANQGSEATYESGFVIDKFPISRPNLTFSTLTVSNMSPEDSSIYLCSVALAGGETQYFGPGTRLLVL.